The clone carrying this T cell receptor (beta chain) was found a few times. Its antigen is as yet unknown. J gave up 5 bases and V 6 bases, and 8 bases lay outside the gene matches. This CDR3 contains 15 residues. The V gene's germline CDR1 is LNHNV and CDR2 YYDKDF (reference sequence). These data come from a study of T-cell reconstitution after alpha-beta-depleted transplantation in children. Study-wide results and limits: It was reported that alpha-beta T cells came from several hundred expanded graft clones (about two months after transplant). Surviving recipient T cells and thymic progenitors accounted for the high day-60 TCRbeta diversity observed in some patients.

The TCRbeta library was prepared with unique molecular identifiers. TCRdb re-derived calls from the PCR reads in MiXCR, one entry per CDR3 protein. There are roughly 400,000 distinct CDR3 sequences in the sample; over 40% occur only once, and around a quarter lies in the top ten. This receptor was identified in a girl aged 2-9 years with aplastic anemia, due to receive a stem cell transplant. Sequencing used PBMCs, obtained before TCRalphabeta/CD19-depleted stem cell transplant. V is TRBV15 and J is TRBJ1-4; 8 bases fit TRBD1. For the CDR3, the DNA is TGTGCCACCAGAGACTGGGACAGGCCCAATGAAAAACTGTTTTTT. Translation: CATRDWDRPNEKLFF.